One TCR beta chain is described in this entry. Its antigen remains unknown. The sample belongs to a study of T cell responses to AZD1222 COVID-19 vaccine. Study-level findings and limits: Nearly half of spike-specific TCRs reportedly go after variant regions that carry no mutations. Dominant at 160-218 and 743-854, vaccine-associated CD4 TCRs also spanned spike.

V was trimmed by 4 bases and J by 5 bases, leaving 14 bases between them. Per the germline V gene, CDR1 is MNHEY and CDR2 is SVGEGT. The CDR3 is 14 amino acids. Measured with immunoSEQ multiplex PCR; TCRdb has only the in-frame clones, and not every one. The sample yields about 180,000 clones, 92% seen once. The sequencing used peripheral blood, collected 28 days after the second AZD1222 dose. The gene calls are TRBV6-2 or TRBV6-3 and TRBJ1-2; maybe TRBD1 (5 bases). The source of this sequence is an adult who received the AZD1222 COVID-19 vaccine. The DNA for the CDR3 is TGTGCCAGCAGTTTCGGCAGGGCCCTATATGGCTACACCTTC. This codes for CASSFGRALYGYTF.